This passage covers 30 T cell receptor beta chains from one sample sequenced in a study of OX40 agonist ivuxolimab in advanced cancers. Clones were read by immunoSEQ multiplex PCR, and TCRdb kept only the in-frame ones, dropping some. The sample records under 70,000 clones, about 89% being singletons. Specimen: CD4+ or CD8+ T cells sorted from blood, collected in a trial of the OX40 agonist ivuxolimab. These receptors originate from an adult with an advanced solid tumor such as melanoma, head and neck, liver or kidney cancer.

The rearrangement joins TRBV5-1 to TRBJ2-7; D is unresolved. With 0 bases removed from V and 1 base from J, the gap between germline ends came to 11 bases. The CDR3 consists of 15 residues. Per germline, CDR1 SGHRS and CDR2 YFSETQ. CDR3 region: CASSLGAKTSYEQYF. CDR3 in DNA: TGCGCCAGCAGCTTGGGTGCAAAAACATCCTACGAGCAGTACTTC. The full variable domain, with the rest looked up from reference TRBV5-1 and TRBJ2-7, is KAGVTQTPRYLIKTRGQQVTLSCSPISGHRSVSWYQQTPGQGLQFLFEYFSETQRNKGNFPGRFSGRQFSNSRSEMNVSTLELGDSALYLCASSLGAKTSYEQYFGPGTRLTVT.

The rearrangement joins TRBV30 to TRBJ2-1, with 11 bases fitting TRBD2. Germline CDR1 GTSNPN, CDR2 SVGIG (reference sequence). J was trimmed by 7 bases and V by 5 bases; bases with no gene match: 4. The CDR3 runs 13 residues. CDR3 DNA: TGTGCCTGGGCTAGCGGGAGGTTTAATGAGCAGTTCTTC. It yields the protein CAWASGRFNEQFF.

CDR3 coding DNA: TGTGCCAGCTCACCAGGGGCAGGAACTAATGAAAAACTGTTTTTT. Its protein is CASSPGAGTNEKLFF. The chain links TRBV18 to TRBJ1-4; D is possibly TRBD1 (5 bases). The V and J ends lost 2 bases and 1 base respectively, with 8 bases between them. The CDR3 is 15 residues long. The germline gives CDR1 KGHSH, CDR2 LQKENI.

The gene calls are TRBV5-3 and TRBJ1-3; D remains unclear. TRBV5-3 is identified as an open reading frame with a role that is uncertain. V was trimmed by 5 bases and J by 3 bases, leaving 18 bases between them. The CDR3 is made up of 16 amino acids. CDR3 in amino acids: CARREGPGFFGNTIYF. The CDR3 region has the DNA TGTGCCAGAAGAGAGGGCCCGGGGTTTTTTGGAAACACCATATATTTT.

This clone was recorded once. This chain joins TRBV6-1 and TRBJ2-4; no clear D. CDR1 and CDR2 (germline): MNHNS, SASEGT. The ends were cut back, 1 base at V and 8 bases at J, with 12 bases in the middle. This CDR3 spans 14 amino acids. Here the CDR3 DNA reads TGTGCCAGCAGTGAAGGTCACGGCATGGACATTCAGTACTTC. As protein: CASSEGHGMDIQYF.

This chain links TRBV6-5 with TRBJ2-1; 10 nucleotides line up with TRBD2. This CDR3 is 16 amino acids long. V was pared by 0 bases and J by 7 bases, with 6 bases of the junction left unmatched. The germline gives CDR1 MNHEY, CDR2 SVGAGI. The CDR3 sequence: CASSYSRTSGRNEQFF. The CDR3 nucleotides are TGTGCCAGCAGTTACTCCCGGACTAGCGGACGAAATGAGCAGTTCTTC.

CDR3 loop: CASSVVVVENTEAFF. The CDR3 DNA reads TGTGCCAGCAGCGTAGTAGTAGTAGAGAACACTGAAGCTTTCTTT. The gene calls are TRBV9 and TRBJ1-1; no firm D call. Per the germline V gene, CDR1 is SGDLS and CDR2 is YYNGEE. V dropped 0 bases and J dropped 1 base, with 10 bases sitting between them. The CDR3 has 15 residues.

This clone was recorded only once. This sequence joins TRBV28 and TRBJ1-5, with D perhaps TRBD1 (5 bases). The CDR3 covers 16 residues. Trimming removed 3 bases from V and 6 bases from J, with 18 bases in between. Germline V gives CDR1 MDHEN, CDR2 SYDVKM. The CDR3: CASSLRPRGKGQPQHF. CDR3 DNA sequence: TGTGCCAGCAGTTTGAGGCCTCGGGGGAAGGGTCAGCCCCAGCATTTT.

This chain uses TRBV6-6 with TRBJ1-1; 9 positions agree with TRBD1. CDR3 length: 15 residues. CDR1 and CDR2 from the germline V gene are MNHNY and SVGAGI (reference sequence). J gave up 4 bases and V 4 bases, and 7 bases lay outside the gene matches. The CDR3 bases are TGTGCCAGCAGTTCAGGACAGGGGCAGGGCACTGAAGCTTTCTTT. Protein sequence: CASSSGQGQGTEAFF.

V gene TRBV5-1 combines with J gene TRBJ1-2; D is unresolved. The V end was cut by 1 base, the J end by 5 bases, with 12 bases between. The CDR3 length is 14 residues. Germline values: CDR1 SGHRS, CDR2 YFSETQ. As DNA, the CDR3 is TGCGCCAGCAGCTTGCCCACCGGAACATATGGCTACACCTTC. This translates into CASSLPTGTYGYTF. The full variable domain, completed using reference TRBV5-1 and TRBJ1-2, is KAGVTQTPRYLIKTRGQQVTLSCSPISGHRSVSWYQQTPGQGLQFLFEYFSETQRNKGNFPGRFSGRQFSNSRSEMNVSTLELGDSALYLCASSLPTGTYGYTFGSGTRLTVV.

The chain recombines TRBV28 with TRBJ1-1; 8 bases are a match to TRBD1. Germline V gives CDR1 MDHEN, CDR2 SYDVKM. The CDR3 consists of 15 residues. The junction had 9 bases not matched to a gene; V was cut back by 6 bases and J by 3 bases. In DNA form, the CDR3 reads TGTGCCAGCAGGGAAGGAGGACAGGGCTACACTGAAGCTTTCTTT. It is translated as CASREGGQGYTEAFF.

This CDR3 reads CASSEALTGGYSPSRPQHF. In DNA, the CDR3 is TGTGCCAGCAGTGAAGCGTTGACAGGGGGCTATTCCCCATCTAGGCCCCAGCATTTT. The V gene is TRBV6-1, the J gene TRBJ1-5; 10 nucleotides match TRBD1. J was trimmed by 9 bases and V by 0 bases; bases with no gene match: 17. The germline gives CDR1 MNHNS, CDR2 SASEGT. The CDR3 consists of 19 residues.

The chain employs TRBV29-1 and TRBJ1-1; TRBD1 is a possible D gene (6 bases). The CDR3 covers 11 residues. Germline V gene sequence: CDR1 SQVTM, CDR2 ANQGSEA. The germline V and J ends were trimmed by 1 base and 11 bases, with 11 bases remaining between them. The CDR3 sequence: CSVEGGAGAFF. In DNA form, the CDR3 reads TGCAGCGTTGAAGGGGGGGCTGGGGCTTTCTTT.

J is TRBJ2-1 and V is TRBV29-1, with TRBD1 as a possible D gene (6 bases). V gave up 2 bases and J gave up 3 bases, with 8 bases separating them. The CDR3 runs 13 residues. Germline V gene lookup returns CDR1 SQVTM and CDR2 ANQGSEA. CDR3 DNA sequence: TGCAGCGTTGAAAAACAGGGCTACAATGAGCAGTTCTTC. It is translated as CSVEKQGYNEQFF.

The chain uses TRBV19 and TRBJ1-5, with D perhaps TRBD1 (5 bases). CDR1 is LNHDA, CDR2 SQIVND, per germline (reference sequence). With 1 base removed from V and 6 bases from J, the gap between germline ends came to 13 bases. The CDR3 has 15 residues. CDR3 sequence reads: CASSIGTGVRQPQHF. The CDR3 region has the DNA TGTGCCAGTAGTATAGGGACGGGGGTCCGTCAGCCCCAGCATTTT.

The rearrangement joins TRBV30 to TRBJ2-2; 10 bases map to TRBD2. Germline V gene lookup returns CDR1 GTSNPN and CDR2 SVGIG (reference sequence). Losses at the gene ends were 4 bases for V and 1 base for J; bases not matched to a gene: 3. CDR3 length: 15 residues. Here the CDR3 reads CAWNSGGMNTGELFF. CDR3 sequence (DNA): TGTGCCTGGAATAGCGGGGGGATGAACACCGGGGAGCTGTTTTTT.

As DNA, the CDR3 is TGTGCCTATTCATCTGCAGATACGCAGTATTTT. It translates to CAYSSADTQYF. The chain links TRBV30 to TRBJ2-3, with D unresolved. The CDR3 runs 11 residues. Germline values: CDR1 GTSNPN, CDR2 SVGIG (reference sequence). V gave up 7 bases and J gave up 4 bases, with 9 bases separating them.

The J gene is TRBJ1-5, the V gene TRBV6-1, with 7 bases fitting TRBD1. The germline CDR1 and CDR2 sequences are MNHNS and SASEGT. The CDR3 is 12 amino acids. V was clipped by 6 bases and J by 6 bases; unmatched bases: 2. Written as DNA, the CDR3 is TGTGCCAGCAGAGGGGGCCTTCAGCCCCAGCATTTT. Protein product: CASRGGLQPQHF.

The CDR3 sequence: CASSYGLSEETQYF. The CDR3 nucleotides read TGTGCCAGCAGTTACGGACTGTCGGAAGAGACCCAGTACTTC. The chain is built from TRBV6-5 and TRBJ2-5; the D gene is possibly TRBD2 (5 bases). This CDR3 region has 14 residues. Germline V gives CDR1 MNHEY, CDR2 SVGAGI. V was cut by 2 bases and J by 3 bases, with 10 bases left in between.

The chain links TRBV5-1 to TRBJ2-3, with 9 bases fitting TRBD1. Germline V gives CDR1 SGHRS, CDR2 YFSETQ. The CDR3 totals 15 residues. After removal of 0 bases from V and 6 bases from J, the junction contained 5 bases not matched to a gene. CDR3 in amino acids: CASSLVGTGWDTQYF. The CDR3 DNA follows: TGCGCCAGCAGCTTGGTTGGGACAGGGTGGGATACGCAGTATTTT.

This chain connects TRBV2 to TRBJ1-5; weak D call: TRBD1 (6 bases). This CDR3 region has 13 residues. Trimming took off 11 bases at V and 7 bases at J, with 18 bases between the two ends. Germline-derived CDR1 and CDR2 are SNHLY and FYNNEI. The DNA for the CDR3 is TGTGCCGGATTACAGGGTCCGGGCCAGCCCCAGCATTTT. Translating it yields CAGLQGPGQPQHF. Full variable domain (rest looked up from reference TRBV2 and TRBJ1-5): EPEVTQTPSHQVTQMGQEVILRCVPISNHLYFYWYRQILGQKVEFLVSFYNNEISEKSEIFDDQFSVERPDGSNFTLKIRSTKLEDSAMYFCAGLQGPGQPQHFGDGTRLSIL.

This clone was seen more than once but under ten times. The chain uses TRBV30 and TRBJ1-1; TRBD1 agrees at 9 bases. V shed 5 bases and J 5 bases; nucleotides not matched to a gene: 6. This CDR3 has 13 amino acids. The V gene's germline CDR1 is GTSNPN and CDR2 SVGIG (reference sequence). The CDR3 is CAWGTGGRTEAFF. CDR3 nucleotide sequence: TGTGCCTGGGGTACAGGGGGCCGAACTGAAGCTTTCTTT.

The V gene is TRBV28, the J gene TRBJ1-5; D is ambiguous. Germline CDR1 and CDR2: MDHEN and SYDVKM. CDR3 length: 12 residues. The germline V and J ends were trimmed by 7 bases and 8 bases, with 12 bases remaining between them. The CDR3 spells CASKSSGEPQHF. For the CDR3, the DNA is TGTGCCAGCAAGAGTTCCGGCGAGCCCCAGCATTTT.

The V gene is TRBV27, the J gene TRBJ2-1; the D gene is possibly TRBD2 (5 bases). Trimming removed 6 bases from V and 2 bases from J, with 11 bases in between. The CDR3 is made up of 14 amino acids. Germline lookup yields CDR1 MNHEY and CDR2 SMNVEV (reference sequence). CDR3 sequence: CASRMTIPYNEQFF. The CDR3 DNA is TGTGCCAGCAGAATGACTATTCCCTACAATGAGCAGTTCTTC.

The J gene is TRBJ1-2, the V gene TRBV5-6, with D maybe TRBD1 (5 bases). This CDR3 comprises 14 residues. Germline V CDR1 and CDR2: SGHDT, YYEEEE. The V end was cut by 5 bases, the J end by 2 bases, with 13 bases between. The CDR3 sequence: CASSFQGQNYGYTF. DNA for the CDR3: TGTGCCAGCAGTTTCCAGGGTCAGAACTATGGCTACACCTTC.

The V and J genes are TRBV11-2 and TRBJ2-7; D possibly uses TRBD1 or TRBD2 (5 bases each). The V end was cut by 6 bases, the J end by 0 bases, with 18 bases between. This CDR3 region has 16 residues. CDR1 SGHAT and CDR2 FQNNGV come from the germline V gene. CDR3 sequence reads: CASSLVPGRSSYEQYF. The DNA for the CDR3 is TGTGCCAGCAGTTTGGTTCCGGGACGGAGCTCCTACGAGCAGTACTTC.

This chain connects TRBV5-1 to TRBJ2-7, with 9 bases aligning to TRBD1. The trim removed 4 bases at V and 2 bases at J, leaving 4 bases unmatched. This CDR3 is built from 14 residues. The germline CDR1 and CDR2 sequences are SGHRS and YFSETQ. This CDR3 reads CASSTGQGAYEQYF. The CDR3 nucleotides read TGCGCCAGCAGCACGGGACAGGGAGCCTACGAGCAGTACTTC.

The chain is built from TRBV19 and TRBJ2-3; tentatively, D is TRBD1 (7 bases). Germline V gives CDR1 LNHDA, CDR2 SQIVND (reference sequence). The V and J ends lost 9 bases and 1 base respectively, with 17 bases between them. This CDR3 has 15 amino acids. CDR3 region: CASRERGRGTDTQYF. CDR3 coding DNA: TGTGCCAGCCGGGAGAGGGGGCGCGGCACAGATACGCAGTATTTT.

The rearrangement uses TRBV29-1 and TRBJ1-3; D perhaps matches TRBD1 (5 bases). V dropped 3 bases and J dropped 0 bases, with 9 bases sitting between them. The CDR3 spans 14 residues. CDR1 and CDR2 from the germline V gene are SQVTM and ANQGSEA. The CDR3 here is CSVEGDGSGNTIYF. CDR3 bases: TGCAGCGTTGAGGGGGACGGCTCTGGAAACACCATATATTTT.

The chain recombines TRBV7-3 with TRBJ2-1, with D maybe TRBD2 (6 bases). CDR1 is SGHTA, CDR2 FQGTGA, per germline. Trimming removed 2 bases at V and 2 bases at J, with 19 bases between. This CDR3 spans 18 amino acids. In DNA form, the CDR3 reads TGTGCCAGCAGCTTAGAAAGAGGAGGGGCAGCTACCTACAATGAGCAGTTCTTC. This translates into CASSLERGGAATYNEQFF. Drawing the rest from reference TRBV7-3 and TRBJ2-1, the complete variable domain is GAGVSQTPSNKVTEKGKYVELRCDPISGHTALYWYRQSLGQGPEFLIYFQGTGAADDSGLPNDRFFAVRPEGSVSTLKIQRTERGDSAVYLCASSLERGGAATYNEQFFGPGTRLTVL.